Each of the 18 T cell receptor beta chains below was sequenced from the same sample in a study of OX40 agonist ivuxolimab in advanced cancers. Preparation of the library involved the immunoSEQ multiplex PCR assay. What TCRdb holds here is the immuneACCESS table cut down to in-frame rearrangements. Part of the clones is not present; checked against another copy, under half of the missing clones reflect an unresolved V gene, and the others are unexplained. Across this sample there are about 22,000 clones, with about 83% seen only once. The top ten clonotypes cover less than 65% of the sample. Source: CD4+ or CD8+ T cells sorted from blood, taken in a trial of the OX40 agonist ivuxolimab. These receptors came from an adult with an advanced solid tumor such as melanoma, head and neck, liver or kidney cancer.

CDR3 protein: CASSLALAGDTDTQYF. The CDR3 nucleotides are TGTGCCAGCAGTTTAGCTCTCGCAGGGGACACAGATACGCAGTATTTT. The J gene is TRBJ2-3, the V gene TRBV28, with D maybe TRBD1 (6 bases). Between the trimmed V and J ends, which lost 2 bases and 2 bases, there was a span of 14 bases. Looked up from germline, CDR1 is MDHEN and CDR2 is SYDVKM. CDR3 length equals 16 residues.

The V call is TRBV10-2, the J call TRBJ1-4, with D tentatively TRBD1 (5 bases). The CDR3 has 16 amino acids. V lost 2 bases and J 7 bases, leaving 17 bases between the germline ends. The germline gives CDR1 WSHSY, CDR2 SAAADI. The CDR3 DNA sequence: TGCGCCAGCAGTGAGGCCGGGGGACGGGAAACTGAAAAACTGTTTTTT. Amino acid sequence: CASSEAGGRETEKLFF.

This clone was recorded many times. The genes are TRBV6-5 and TRBJ1-2; D gene ambiguous. The CDR3 extends over 12 amino acids. Per germline, CDR1 MNHEY and CDR2 SVGAGI. Trimming removed 2 bases at V and 8 bases at J, with 9 bases between. As DNA, the CDR3 is TGTGCCAGCAGTTACGGGGATAAGGGCTACACCTTC. It codes for CASSYGDKGYTF.

CDR3 loop: CASKGMRHPGVLSGNTIYF. The DNA for the CDR3 is TGTGCCAGCAAAGGGATGCGGCACCCAGGGGTCCTCTCTGGAAACACCATATATTTT. V usage is TRBV2 and J usage is TRBJ1-3, with a possible D match to TRBD1 (6 bases). Germline CDR1 reads SNHLY; CDR2 reads FYNNEI. V was clipped by 7 bases and J by 0 bases, with 25 bases between them. There are 19 residues in the CDR3.

The chain uses TRBV9 and TRBJ1-1; 11 positions agree with TRBD1. The V segment lost 2 bases and the J segment 4 bases; nucleotides outside the gene matches: 7. The CDR3 runs 16 residues. Germline V lookup: CDR1 SGDLS, CDR2 YYNGEE. The CDR3 loop is CASSVGTGGGSTEAFF. CDR3 DNA sequence: TGTGCCAGCAGCGTGGGGACAGGGGGAGGAAGCACTGAAGCTTTCTTT.

The chain links TRBV4-1 to TRBJ2-1; 9 bases match TRBD2. The CDR3 contains 13 residues. Germline V lookup: CDR1 MGHRA, CDR2 YSYEKL. Germline trimming cut 4 bases from V and 6 bases from J; bases unmatched to any gene: 1. DNA of the CDR3: TGCGCCAGCAGCCCACTAGCGGGCAATGAGCAGTTCTTC. Its translation is CASSPLAGNEQFF.

This sequence joins TRBV7-8 and TRBJ2-5, with D possibly TRBD1 on 5 matching bases. Trimming stripped 4 bases from V and 2 bases from J, with 11 bases between. CDR3 size: 14 residues. The germline gives CDR1 SGHVS, CDR2 FQNEAQ. The CDR3 is CASSSTGYQETQYF. As DNA, the CDR3 is TGTGCCAGCAGCTCCACAGGTTATCAAGAGACCCAGTACTTC. Full variable domain (rest looked up from reference TRBV7-8 and TRBJ2-5): GAGVSQSPRYKVAKRGQDVALRCDPISGHVSLFWYQQALGQGPEFLTYFQNEAQLDKSGLPSDRFFAERPEGSVSTLKIQRTQQEDSAVYLCASSSTGYQETQYFGPGTRLLVL.

The chain employs TRBV29-1 and TRBJ1-1, with 7 nucleotides matching TRBD1. The V segment lost 6 bases and the J segment 8 bases; nucleotides outside the gene matches: 9. The CDR3 consists of 12 residues. Germline assignment: CDR1 SQVTM and CDR2 ANQGSEA. CDR3 sequence (DNA): TGCAGCGTCCCCTTCGGACAGGTCGAAGCTTTCTTT. Protein product: CSVPFGQVEAFF.

The chain recombines TRBV10-2 with TRBJ1-1, with TRBD1 matching over 10 bases. The CDR3 covers 13 residues. With V trimmed by 6 bases and J by 7 bases, 5 bases remained unmatched. Germline V gives CDR1 WSHSY, CDR2 SAAADI. CDR3 sequence (DNA): TGCGCCAGCAGGGACAGGGGGGTGATTGAAGCTTTCTTT. This sequence encodes CASRDRGVIEAFF.

This chain uses TRBV7-7 with TRBJ2-1, with 12 bases that match TRBD2. The V gene's germline CDR1 is SSHAT and CDR2 FNYEAQ (reference sequence). The CDR3 is 15 amino acids. Trimming cost V 5 bases and J 4 bases; bases outside gene matches: 3. The CDR3 DNA is TGTGCCAGCAGCCCTAGCGGGGGGGCGTACAATGAGCAGTTCTTC. The encoded protein is CASSPSGGAYNEQFF.

The V gene is TRBV7-3, the J gene TRBJ2-7; D not certain. V lost 1 base, J lost 5 bases, and 18 bases lay in between. Germline CDR1 reads SGHTA; CDR2 reads FQGTGA. CDR3 size: 16 residues. CDR3 coding DNA: TGTGCCAGCAGCTTAATTCAGGCTCCTCCTATCAACGAGCAGTACTTC. Its translation: CASSLIQAPPINEQYF.

This chain uses TRBV27 with TRBJ1-6; unclear D gene. Per the germline V gene, CDR1 is MNHEY and CDR2 is SMNVEV (reference sequence). Trimming stripped 0 bases from V and 14 bases from J, with 11 bases between. CDR3 length: 13 residues. The CDR3 sequence is CASSLSGSASLHF. CDR3 nucleotide sequence: TGTGCCAGCAGTTTATCGGGCAGCGCGTCCCTCCACTTT.

The chain uses TRBV5-1 and TRBJ2-3; possible D gene TRBD2, 5 bases. Germline CDR1 and CDR2: SGHRS and YFSETQ. V was pared by 2 bases and J by 2 bases, with 9 bases between. The CDR3 contains 14 residues. The CDR3 sequence is CASSLSGYTDTQYF. The CDR3 DNA is TGCGCCAGCAGCTTAAGCGGCTACACAGATACGCAGTATTTT.

The chain has TRBV5-4 and TRBJ1-1; D call uncertain. This CDR3 spans 11 amino acids. Germline V gene lookup returns CDR1 SGHNT and CDR2 YYREEE (reference sequence). Between the trimmed V and J ends, which lost 7 bases and 2 bases, there was a span of 6 bases. The CDR3: CASGVNTEAFF. The CDR3 coding sequence is TGTGCCAGCGGGGTTAACACTGAAGCTTTCTTT.

This clone came up once. J is TRBJ1-1 and V is TRBV7-6; D possibly corresponds to TRBD1 (5 bases). The CDR3 contains 13 residues. Germline V gene data show CDR1 as SGHVS and CDR2 as FNYEAQ. Trimming removed 1 base at V and 5 bases at J, with 8 bases between. CDR3 sequence (DNA): TGTGCCAGCAGCTTAGGAGAGGGGACTGAAGCTTTCTTT. Translated, it gives CASSLGEGTEAFF. Full variable domain (rest looked up from reference TRBV7-6 and TRBJ1-1): GAGVSQSPRYKVTKRGQDVALRCDPISGHVSLYWYRQALGQGPEFLTYFNYEAQQDKSGLPNDRFSAERPEGSISTLTIQRTEQRDSAMYRCASSLGEGTEAFFGQGTRLTVV.

This clone is a singleton in its sample. The V gene is TRBV28, the J gene TRBJ1-3; D is possibly TRBD1 (6 bases). Germline CDR1 reads MDHEN; CDR2 reads SYDVKM. V was trimmed by 5 bases and J by 4 bases, leaving 15 bases between them. The CDR3 consists of 15 residues. This chain's CDR3 is CASSPTGILGNTIYF. As DNA, the CDR3 is TGTGCCAGCAGTCCTACAGGGATTCTGGGAAACACCATATATTTT. The whole variable domain, filled in from reference TRBV28 and TRBJ1-3, reads DVKVTQSSRYLVKRTGEKVFLECVQDMDHENMFWYRQDPGLGLRLIYFSYDVKMKEKGDIPEGYSVSREKKERFSLILESASTNQTSMYLCASSPTGILGNTIYFGEGSWLTVV.

The chain links TRBV7-3 to TRBJ1-2; the match to TRBD1 covers 7 bases. J was trimmed by 5 bases and V by 4 bases; bases with no gene match: 10. Germline V gene sequence: CDR1 SGHTA, CDR2 FQGTGA. The CDR3 consists of 15 residues. The CDR3 here is CASSSGQAKGYGYTF. CDR3 bases: TGTGCCAGCAGCTCCGGACAGGCCAAGGGGTATGGCTACACCTTC.

This rearrangement joins TRBV11-2 to TRBJ1-2; no reliable D call. Germline lookup yields CDR1 SGHAT and CDR2 FQNNGV. The V end was cut by 0 bases, the J end by 4 bases, with 21 bases between. The CDR3 loop spans 18 amino acids. DNA of the CDR3: TGTGCCAGCAGCTTAGATGGATCCGTCATTGCCAGGACCTATGGCTACACCTTC. Translation gives CASSLDGSVIARTYGYTF.